The 5 T cell receptor beta chains below all came from one sample that was sequenced in a study of OX40 agonist ivuxolimab in advanced cancers. Receptors were amplified or captured by the immunoSEQ multiplex PCR assay. The table was pulled from immuneACCESS by TCRdb, which kept in-frame rearrangements only. Such tables lose some clones; where checked, under half of the loss comes from unresolved V genes, and the rest has no known cause. A total of some 59,000 clones appear in this sample, 75% to 90% of them only once. In total, the top ten clones hold approximately 4.6% of the sample. This material consisted of CD4+ or CD8+ T cells sorted from blood, taken in a trial of the OX40 agonist ivuxolimab. These receptors came from an adult with an advanced solid tumor such as melanoma, head and neck, liver or kidney cancer.

V usage is TRBV30 and J usage is TRBJ2-7, with 13 bases matching TRBD2. This CDR3 has 14 residues. Trimming cost V 3 bases and J 9 bases; bases outside gene matches: 8. Germline V gene data show CDR1 as GTSNPN and CDR2 as SVGIG (reference sequence). For the CDR3, the DNA is TGTGCCTGGAGAACGGGACTAGCGGGAACGGGGCAGTACTTC. Protein: CAWRTGLAGTGQYF. Together with reference TRBV30 and TRBJ2-7, the CDR3 gives the full variable domain: SQTIHQWPATLVQPVGSPLSLECTVEGTSNPNLYWYRQAAGRGLQLLFYSVGIGQISSEVPQNLSASRPQDRQFILSSKKLLLSDSGFYLCAWRTGLAGTGQYFGPGTRLTVT.

V usage is TRBV29-1 and J usage is TRBJ1-2; D is uncertain. The CDR3 spans 13 residues. V was shortened by 4 bases and J by 4 bases, with 13 bases between the two germline ends. The germline V gene encodes CDR1 SQVTM and CDR2 ANQGSEA. The CDR3 DNA sequence: TGCAGCGTTGTTGGATTTGCCAGCTATGGCTACACCTTC. It encodes CSVVGFASYGYTF.

This rearrangement joins TRBV5-1 to TRBJ2-3; 7 bases match TRBD2. Germline assignment: CDR1 SGHRS and CDR2 YFSETQ. The CDR3 totals 15 residues. V was clipped by 2 bases and J by 4 bases; unmatched bases: 7. CDR3 residues: CASSLAGRQSDTQYF. CDR3 nucleotide sequence: TGCGCCAGCAGCTTAGCGGGGCGGCAATCAGATACGCAGTATTTT.

The gene calls are TRBV19 and TRBJ2-3; 10 bases fit TRBD1. V dropped 4 bases and J dropped 3; count of bases not matched to a gene: 7. Germline-derived CDR1 and CDR2 are LNHDA and SQIVND (reference sequence). The CDR3 consists of 16 residues. The CDR3 here is CASSTRTGGMTDTQYF. DNA for the CDR3: TGTGCCAGTAGTACTCGGACAGGGGGGATGACAGATACGCAGTATTTT. The variable domain in full, with the rest retrieved from reference TRBV19 and TRBJ2-3, is DGGITQSPKYLFRKEGQNVTLSCEQNLNHDAMYWYRQDPGQGLRLIYYSQIVNDFQKGDIAEGYSVSREKKESFPLTVTSAQKNPTAFYLCASSTRTGGMTDTQYFGPGTRLTVL.

The rearrangement uses TRBV29-1 and TRBJ2-5; 8 bases agree with TRBD2. Germline-derived CDR1 and CDR2 are SQVTM and ANQGSEA. With 4 bases clipped from V and 5 bases from J, the junction kept 3 bases outside the gene matches. The CDR3 is 12 residues long. This CDR3 is CSVGRGVETQYF. The CDR3 coding sequence is TGCAGCGTTGGGCGGGGGGTGGAGACCCAGTACTTC.